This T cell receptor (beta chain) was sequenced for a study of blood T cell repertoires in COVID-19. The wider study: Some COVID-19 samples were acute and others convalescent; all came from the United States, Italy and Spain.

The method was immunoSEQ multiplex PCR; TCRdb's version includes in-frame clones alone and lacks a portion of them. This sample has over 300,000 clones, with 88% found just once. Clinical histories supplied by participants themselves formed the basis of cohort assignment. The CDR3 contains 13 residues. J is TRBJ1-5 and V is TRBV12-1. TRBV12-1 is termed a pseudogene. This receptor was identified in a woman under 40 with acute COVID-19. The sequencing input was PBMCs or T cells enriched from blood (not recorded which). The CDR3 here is CASSWTGIVAQHF. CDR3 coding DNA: TGTGCCAGCAGCTGGACGGGGATCGTGGCCCAGCATTTT.